These T cell receptor beta chains were read from a single sample in a study of T cells after yellow fever vaccination. From the 5' RACE reads, TCRdb called clonotypes with MiXCR, one entry per CDR3 protein. The repertoire consists of just under 600,000 distinct CDR3 sequences, with roughly 13% occurring once and the leading ten covering over 12%. Sequencing used PBMCs, obtained on the day of the yellow fever booster vaccination. These receptors all stem from a man aged 30 to 45 who received the YFV17D yellow fever vaccine. CDR3s include the opening cysteine and the closing phenylalanine or tryptophan. A D gene is named only where the DNA matches it firmly. Not all rows give a size; the values are once, few, many and, for expanded clones, a class.

D	V	size	J	DNA	CDR3
.	TRBV20-1	.	TRBJ2-6	TGCAGTGCTAGAGAGGACAGACACTCTGGGGCCAACGTCCTGACTTTC	CSAREDRHSGANVLTF
TRBD2	TRBV5-6	few	TRBJ2-1	TGTGCCAGCAGTTGGGTGCTAGCGGGAACTAGGAATGAGCAGTTCTTC	CASSWVLAGTRNEQFF
.	TRBV7-2	few	TRBJ1-1	TGTGCCAGCAATGGGGTCACTGAAGCTTTCTTT	CASNGVTEAFF
.	TRBV7-3	few	TRBJ2-3	TGTGCCAGCAGCGTAACCCGGGGGACAGATACGCAGTATTTT	CASSVTRGTDTQYF
.	TRBV12-3/TRBV12-4	few	TRBJ1-2	TGTGCCAGCAGTCCTGGGACCAGGGGAATCGGGGGCTACACCTTC	CASSPGTRGIGGYTF
.	TRBV5-1	.	TRBJ2-3	TGCGCCAGCAGCTTCTTTGAGACAGATACGCAGTATTTT	CASSFFETDTQYF
TRBD1	TRBV6-2/TRBV6-3	few	TRBJ1-5	TGTGCCAGCAGTTCCGGGACAGGGGGCCGAGGATACAGAAATCAGCCCCAGCATTTT	CASSSGTGGRGYRNQPQHF
.	TRBV12-3/TRBV12-4	many	TRBJ2-1	TGTGCCAGCAGTTTAGGTCGAGTCAGTGAGCAGTTCTTC	CASSLGRVSEQFF
.	TRBV25-1	.	TRBJ2-7	TGTGCCAGAGGCCTACAGGGATCCTACGAGCAGTACTTC	CARGLQGSYEQYF
.	TRBV30	few	TRBJ2-1	TGTGCCTGGAATGAGGCGGCCTACAATGAGCAGTTCTTC	CAWNEAAYNEQFF
.	TRBV18	.	TRBJ1-4	TGTGCCAGCTCACTTGGGGATGCAACTAATGAAAAACTGTTTTTT	CASSLGDATNEKLFF
.	TRBV5-6	.	TRBJ1-6	TGTGCCAGCAGCCGGCCAGGGCGGGGGGCCCATTCACCCCTCCACTTT	CASSRPGRGAHSPLHF
TRBD2	TRBV20-1	once	TRBJ2-5	TGCTGTGCTAGGGAGGCCAGCGGGAGAATACGCGAGACCCAGTACTTC	CCAREASGRIRETQYF
.	TRBV20-1	.	TRBJ2-3	TGCAGTGCTCCCCTCACAGATACGCAGTATTTT	CSAPLTDTQYF
TRBD2	TRBV6-1	.	TRBJ2-7	TGTGCCAGCAGTGGGGGACTAGCGAGATACCATTCCTACGAGCAGTACTTC	CASSGGLARYHSYEQYF
TRBD1	TRBV5-4	few	TRBJ1-2	TGTGCCAGCAGCTCCAAGACAGGGATGCATGGCTACACCTTC	CASSSKTGMHGYTF
TRBD1	TRBV7-2	many	TRBJ2-7	TGTGCCAGCAGCCGAGGACAGGTCACGGTCTACGAGCAGTACTTC	CASSRGQVTVYEQYF
TRBD1	TRBV19	few	TRBJ2-1	TGTGCCAGTAGTACGTCCGGGACAGGCTACAATGAGCAGTTCTTC	CASSTSGTGYNEQFF
.	TRBV5-1	few	TRBJ2-2	TGCGCCAGCAGAACGGGACAGAACACCGGGGAGCTGTTTTTT	CASRTGQNTGELFF
.	TRBV7-6	few	TRBJ2-5	TGTGCCAGCAGCTCACCTGCCCTAACCACCCAGTACTTC	CASSSPALTTQYF
TRBD1	TRBV10-3	once	TRBJ2-3	TGTGCCATCAGTCGACAGGGGGTTGTGGATACGCAGTATTTT	CAISRQGVVDTQYF
.	TRBV5-4	.	TRBJ1-6	TGTGCCAGCAGCTTCCAGGGGAATAATTCACCCCTCCACTTT	CASSFQGNNSPLHF
.	TRBV20-1	few	TRBJ1-1	TGCAGTGCTAGAGGGATCCCCCCAGGAGGGAACACTGAAGCTTTCTTT	CSARGIPPGGNTEAFF
.	TRBV20-1	few	TRBJ2-5	TGCAGTGCTAGTAATGGGGCAGAGACCCAGTACTTC	CSASNGAETQYF
.	TRBV7-8	few	TRBJ1-1	TGTGCCAGCAGCTTAGATCGCAAGCTTGGGACTGAAGCTTTCTTT	CASSLDRKLGTEAFF
.	TRBV2	.	TRBJ1-6	TGTGCCAGCAGTGTCAGGGAAGGTTCACCCCTCCACTTT	CASSVREGSPLHF
.	TRBV5-1	.	TRBJ2-3	TGCGCCAGCAGCCGGAATGGGGATACGCAGTATTTT	CASSRNGDTQYF
.	TRBV16	few	TRBJ1-2	TGTGCCAGCAGCCAACCCCCAGGGAACTATGGCTACACCTTC	CASSQPPGNYGYTF
TRBD2	TRBV10-2	.	TRBJ2-1	TGCGCCAGCAGTGGGGACCGGCTGACTAGCGGGGAGCGCAATGAGCAGTTCTTC	CASSGDRLTSGERNEQFF
.	TRBV20-1	few	TRBJ1-2	TGCAGTGCTAGAGATTCAGCATGGGGGGAGAGAAACTATGGCTACACCTTC	CSARDSAWGERNYGYTF
.	TRBV20-1	few	TRBJ2-2	TGCAGTGCTAGGGGGCTAGCTCCCGGGGAGCTGTTTTTT	CSARGLAPGELFF
.	TRBV20-1	.	TRBJ1-1	TGCAGTGCTAGACCAAGGGGGAACACTGAAGCTTTCTTT	CSARPRGNTEAFF
TRBD1	TRBV29-1	many	TRBJ2-7	TGCAGCGCCTTGGGACAGGGATCCTACGAGCAGTACTTC	CSALGQGSYEQYF
.	TRBV6-2/TRBV6-3	few	TRBJ1-5	TGTGCCAGCAGGGACAGCAACAATCAGCCCCAGCATTTT	CASRDSNNQPQHF
TRBD2	TRBV7-2	.	TRBJ2-1	TGTGCCAGCAGCTCGGCCGGGACTAGTTACAATGAGCAGTTCTTC	CASSSAGTSYNEQFF
TRBD2	TRBV29-1	.	TRBJ2-5	TGCAGCGGCCGAGGGGAGGGGATGCGGGAGACCCAGTACTTC	CSGRGEGMRETQYF
.	TRBV20-1	.	TRBJ1-3	TGCAGTGCTCCGGGGCCTGGAAACACCATATATTTT	CSAPGPGNTIYF
.	TRBV9	.	TRBJ2-7	TGTGCCAGCAGCGTAGGGTGGGGGATGCCTAACGAGCAGTACTTC	CASSVGWGMPNEQYF
.	TRBV7-9	.	TRBJ1-2	TGTGCCAGCAGACCGACAGGATACTATGGCTACACCTTC	CASRPTGYYGYTF
.	TRBV5-5	.	TRBJ2-1	TGTGCCAGCAGCTCAACAGGAAACAACTACAATGAGCAGTTCTTC	CASSSTGNNYNEQFF
TRBD2	TRBV2	.	TRBJ2-5	TGTGTAACCGGGACTATACAAGAGACCCAGTACTTC	CVTGTIQETQYF
TRBD2	TRBV7-9	many	TRBJ2-7	TGTGCCAGCAGCGAAACTAGCGAGAGGCCCGGGGGCTACGAGCAGTACTTC	CASSETSERPGGYEQYF
TRBD2	TRBV29-1	few	TRBJ2-5	TGCAGCGTTGAAATGGTAGCGGGACCACAAGAGACCCAGTACTTC	CSVEMVAGPQETQYF
.	TRBV20-1	few	TRBJ1-4	TGCAGTGCTCCGGACTCGGCGGGGGCTAATGAAAAACTGTTTTTT	CSAPDSAGANEKLFF
.	TRBV6-2/TRBV6-3	few	TRBJ2-7	TGTGCCAGCGGGGACCCTTCCTACGAGCAGTACTTC	CASGDPSYEQYF
TRBD2	TRBV20-1	few	TRBJ2-1	TGCAGTGCTAGAGTGCGGGAGTCTTACAATGAGCAGTTCTTC	CSARVRESYNEQFF
.	TRBV4-3	few	TRBJ1-2	TGCGCCAGCAGTCGAGACGAGACTAACTATGGCTACACCTTC	CASSRDETNYGYTF
.	TRBV9	.	TRBJ1-2	TGTGCCAGCAGCGTACAGGGGAATAACTATGGCTACACCTTC	CASSVQGNNYGYTF
TRBD1	TRBV4-3	.	TRBJ2-3	TGCGCCAGCAGCCAAGGCCGGTCAAACAGGGGGCAGATAGATACGCAGTATTTT	CASSQGRSNRGQIDTQYF
TRBD2	TRBV5-4	few	TRBJ2-1	TGTGCCAGCAGCCCGCCCCAGCGGGAGGGGAATGAGCAGTTCTTC	CASSPPQREGNEQFF
.	TRBV7-2	.	TRBJ2-2	TGTGCCAGCAGCGTAACGGGGCCGACCGGGGAGCTGTTTTTT	CASSVTGPTGELFF
TRBD1	TRBV5-1	few	TRBJ2-6	TGCGCCACCAGGGAAGGGGGCGAAGTTGGGGCCAACGTCCTGACTTTC	CATREGGEVGANVLTF
TRBD2	TRBV20-1	.	TRBJ2-1	TGCAGTGCTAGTCCTAGCGGCGACGCTGAGCAGTTCTTC	CSASPSGDAEQFF
TRBD2	TRBV10-3	.	TRBJ2-1	TGTGCAAACGGGGGGGCAGGGAACAATGAGCAGTTCTTC	CANGGAGNNEQFF
.	TRBV15	.	TRBJ1-2	TGTGCCACCAGCCCATCATGGGGGGATGGCTACACCTTC	CATSPSWGDGYTF
.	TRBV28	.	TRBJ2-3	TGTGCCAGCAGTTTTATCAGGGGCTTGGGCACAGATACGCAGTATTTT	CASSFIRGLGTDTQYF
.	TRBV6-1	.	TRBJ2-2	TGTGCCAGCAGCCGGAGTGGACTACGGAACACCGGGGAGCTGTTTTTT	CASSRSGLRNTGELFF
TRBD1	TRBV5-1	.	TRBJ2-2	TGCGCCAGCAGCTCGACGGGACAGTACACCGGGGAGCTGTTTTTT	CASSSTGQYTGELFF
.	TRBV28	few	TRBJ2-1	TGTGCCAGCAGTTTACCGACAACCGACCGGTCCGAGCAGTTCTTC	CASSLPTTDRSEQFF